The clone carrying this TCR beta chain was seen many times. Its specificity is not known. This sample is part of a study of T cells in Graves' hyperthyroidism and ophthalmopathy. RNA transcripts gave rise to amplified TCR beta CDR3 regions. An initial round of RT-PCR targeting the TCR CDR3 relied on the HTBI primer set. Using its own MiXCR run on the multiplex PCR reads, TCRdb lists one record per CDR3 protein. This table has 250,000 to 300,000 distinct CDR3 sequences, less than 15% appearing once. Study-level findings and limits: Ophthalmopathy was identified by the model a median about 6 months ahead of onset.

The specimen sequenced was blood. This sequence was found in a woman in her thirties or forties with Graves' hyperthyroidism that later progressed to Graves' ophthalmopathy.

The CDR3 DNA sequence: TGTGCCAGCAGTTTCCAACAGGGATCCCTTTTTGGCTACACCTTC. The encoded protein is CASSFQQGSLFGYTF. This rearrangement joins TRBV28 to TRBJ1-2; tentatively, D is TRBD1 (6 bases). The CDR3 is 15 amino acids. Trimming took off 3 bases at V and 7 bases at J, with 18 bases between the two ends. Germline V gene lookup returns CDR1 MDHEN and CDR2 SYDVKM.